Following are 25 T cell receptor beta chains from one sample sequenced in a study of T cell responses to AZD1222 COVID-19 vaccine. Libraries were prepared by immunoSEQ multiplex PCR; TCRdb keeps only in-frame clonotypes and omits some of them. The table shows about 170,000 clones, with 75% to 90% occurring only once. The source was peripheral blood, collected 28 days after the second dose of the MenACWY control vaccine. All receptors derive from an adult who received the MenACWY meningococcal vaccine as a control.

Comment on this clone: Mismatch with germline at one junction end may stem from a read error. The chain carries TRBV5-1 and TRBJ2-1; possibly TRBD2 for D (5 bases). The CDR3 length is 13 residues. Germline V lookup: CDR1 SGHRS, CDR2 YFSETQ. The CDR3 loop is CASTLKIGDEQFF. The CDR3, as DNA: TGCGCCAGCACCTTGAAGATCGGGGATGAGCAGTTCTTC.

V gene TRBV11-3 combines with J gene TRBJ1-1; a possible D gene is TRBD1 (5 bases). CDR3 size: 13 residues. Trimming took 4 bases from V and 0 from J, leaving 6 bases between them. CDR1 and CDR2 from the germline V gene are SGHNT and YENEEA. The CDR3 is CASSSGVNTEAFF. CDR3 DNA sequence: TGTGCCAGCAGCTCGGGGGTGAACACTGAAGCTTTCTTT.

The V and J genes are TRBV6-5 and TRBJ2-5; 8 bases fit TRBD1. V trimming: 1 base; J trimming: 4 bases; junction bases outside the gene matches: 8. The length of the CDR3 is 16 residues. Germline values: CDR1 MNHEY, CDR2 SVGAGI. CDR3 DNA sequence: TGTGCCAGCAGTTACTACCCTATCGACAGGGGAGAGACCCAGTACTTC. It translates to CASSYYPIDRGETQYF.

V gene TRBV27 combines with J gene TRBJ2-1; the D gene is possibly TRBD2 (5 bases). The CDR3 length is 14 residues. Trimming shortened V by 3 bases and J by 9 bases, and 15 bases separated the two germline ends. Germline values: CDR1 MNHEY, CDR2 SMNVEV (reference sequence). CDR3 nucleotides: TGTGCCAGCAGTTTTTCCGAACTTCGGGGTGAGCAGTTCTTC. Protein product: CASSFSELRGEQFF.

This clone has a single count. The rearrangement links TRBV28 to TRBJ2-7, with 7 bases identical to TRBD1. V lost 6 bases to trimming and J lost 2 bases; unmatched junction nucleotides: 10. CDR1 and CDR2 (germline): MDHEN, SYDVKM. The length of the CDR3 is 15 residues. The chain's CDR3 is CASSQLGGRPYEQYF. The CDR3 DNA reads as TGTGCCAGCAGCCAACTAGGGGGCAGACCCTACGAGCAGTACTTC.

This chain joins TRBV9 and TRBJ2-1, with a possible D match to TRBD2 (7 bases). The CDR3 spans 16 residues. The V end lost 6 bases, the J end lost 3 bases, and 19 bases lay between the germline ends. In germline, CDR1 is SGDLS, CDR2 YYNGEE. The CDR3: CASTRGGGGGYNEQFF. CDR3 nucleotides: TGTGCCAGCACCCGAGGAGGGGGAGGGGGCTACAATGAGCAGTTCTTC.

V is TRBV19 and J is TRBJ1-5; D might be TRBD1 (5 bases). CDR1 LNHDA and CDR2 SQIVND come from the germline V gene (reference sequence). The CDR3 is 14 residues long. The V end lost 0 bases, the J end lost 5 bases, and 8 bases lay between the germline ends. The DNA for the CDR3 is TGTGCCAGTAGTATAGAGGGGGGAGATCAGCCCCAGCATTTT. Amino acids: CASSIEGGDQPQHF.

The chain employs TRBV6-6 and TRBJ2-1; 9 bases map to TRBD2. The CDR3 length is 13 residues. Losses at the gene ends were 7 bases for V and 8 bases for J; bases not matched to a gene: 6. The germline CDR1 and CDR2 sequences are MNHNY and SVGAGI (reference sequence). The CDR3 protein is CASTNSGSDEQFF. The CDR3 DNA follows: TGTGCCAGCACCAATAGCGGGAGCGATGAGCAGTTCTTC.

This clone was observed once. The V gene is TRBV28, the J gene TRBJ1-1; tentatively, D is TRBD1 (5 bases). Looked up from germline, CDR1 is MDHEN and CDR2 is SYDVKM. The CDR3 totals 16 residues. The V end was cut by 1 base, the J end by 1 base, with 13 bases between. CDR3 in amino acids: CASSLSHSGGNTEAFF. For the CDR3, the DNA is TGTGCCAGCAGTTTATCCCATTCGGGGGGGAACACTGAAGCTTTCTTT.

The chain combines TRBV28 with TRBJ2-2; 7 nucleotides agree with TRBD1. Per germline, CDR1 MDHEN and CDR2 SYDVKM. The CDR3 is 14 residues long. V trimming: 4 bases; J trimming: 4 bases; junction bases outside the gene matches: 3. CDR3 loop: CASSSGQTTGELFF. In DNA, the CDR3 is TGTGCCAGCAGTTCGGGACAGACCACCGGGGAGCTGTTTTTT.

The rearrangement joins TRBV18 to TRBJ1-3; D may be TRBD1 (5 bases). Germline V gene lookup returns CDR1 KGHSH and CDR2 LQKENI. Trimming left V 2 bases short and J 1 base short, with 12 bases between. This CDR3 is 16 amino acids long. The CDR3 protein is CASSPLGEASGNTIYF. The CDR3 nucleotides read TGTGCCAGCTCACCATTAGGGGAGGCTTCTGGAAACACCATATATTTT.

The J gene is TRBJ2-1, the V gene TRBV6-5; tentative D call: TRBD1 (5 bases). CDR1 is MNHEY and CDR2 is SVGAGI in the germline V gene. This CDR3 comprises 13 residues. V was shortened by 6 bases and J by 7 bases, with 13 bases between the two germline ends. CDR3 DNA: TGTGCCAGCAGCTTGGGCAGGGCGAATGAGCAGTTCTTC. It translates to CASSLGRANEQFF.

This clone was counted a single time. This chain joins TRBV2 and TRBJ2-7; 7 bases are a match to TRBD1. This CDR3 is 15 amino acids long. Trimming removed 3 bases from V and 2 bases from J; junction bases left unmatched: 7. CDR1 is SNHLY and CDR2 is FYNNEI in the germline V gene. Written as DNA, the CDR3 is TGTGCCAGCAGTGAGGGGCCGACAGGGCCCTACGAGCAGTACTTC. Its protein product is CASSEGPTGPYEQYF.

The rearrangement joins TRBV11-2 to TRBJ2-2; D perhaps matches TRBD1 (6 bases). V gave up 10 bases and J gave up 5 bases, with 17 bases separating them. Germline lookup yields CDR1 SGHAT and CDR2 FQNNGV. The CDR3 is made up of 14 amino acids. The CDR3, as DNA: TGTGCCACCTCAAGGGGGACCCTGACCGGGGAGCTGTTTTTT. This translates into CATSRGTLTGELFF.

The chain carries TRBV15 and TRBJ2-7; TRBD2 matches at 14 bases. This CDR3 contains 15 residues. From germline, CDR1 is LNHNV and CDR2 YYDKDF (reference sequence). With 1 base clipped from V and 5 bases from J, the junction kept 1 base outside the gene matches. The CDR3 here is CATSRGTSGRHEQYF. CDR3 sequence (DNA): TGTGCCACCAGCAGAGGGACTAGCGGGAGGCACGAGCAGTACTTC.

The V gene is TRBV10-3, the J gene TRBJ1-1, with unresolved D. The V gene lost 7 bases and the J gene lost 1 base, with 16 bases spanning the gap. The CDR3 runs to 15 residues. CDR1 and CDR2 (germline): ENHRY, SYGVKD. The CDR3 loop reads CAITVSYSPNTEAFF. CDR3 coding DNA: TGTGCCATCACAGTGTCGTACAGCCCGAACACTGAAGCTTTCTTT.

The gene calls are TRBV4-2 and TRBJ2-1, with 8 bases fitting TRBD2. V shed 5 bases, J shed 4 bases, and the junction held 7 bases outside the gene matches. The CDR3 extends over 15 amino acids. Germline loops: CDR1 LGHNA, CDR2 YNFKEQ. As DNA, the CDR3 is TGTGCCAGCAGCTTACGGGAGGGCCAGTACAATGAGCAGTTCTTC. As protein: CASSLREGQYNEQFF.

The chain employs TRBV9 and TRBJ2-7; 7 nucleotides match TRBD1. The CDR3 consists of 14 residues. Per the germline V gene, CDR1 is SGDLS and CDR2 is YYNGEE. Trimming at V came to 0 bases and at J to 6 bases, leaving 6 bases not matched to a gene. CDR3 loop: CASSVGQGIREQYF. CDR3 nucleotide sequence: TGTGCCAGCAGCGTAGGACAGGGTATCCGCGAGCAGTACTTC. The complete variable domain, with remaining parts taken from reference TRBV9 and TRBJ2-7, reads DSGVTQTPKHLITATGQRVTLRCSPRSGDLSVYWYQQSLDQGLQFLIQYYNGEERAKGNILERFSAQQFPDLHSELNLSSLELGDSALYFCASSVGQGIREQYFGPGTRLTVT.

The chain recombines TRBV4-2 with TRBJ1-5; D is unclear. The CDR3 loop spans 13 amino acids. The ends were cut back, 2 bases at V and 1 base at J, with 3 bases in the middle. Per germline, CDR1 LGHNA and CDR2 YNFKEQ. The CDR3 nucleotides read TGTGCCAGCAGCCAATTGAGCAATCAGCCCCAGCATTTT. Amino acid sequence: CASSQLSNQPQHF.

This rearrangement joins TRBV5-6 to TRBJ2-3; no reliable D call. CDR3 size: 14 residues. V was pared by 8 bases and J by 1 base, with 14 bases between. CDR1 and CDR2 (germline): SGHDT, YYEEEE. The CDR3 bases are TGTGCCAGTAGACTGACTGCGGGCACAGATACGCAGTATTTT. Amino acids: CASRLTAGTDTQYF.

The chain uses TRBV29-1 and TRBJ1-2; the D gene is possibly TRBD1 (6 bases). Germline assignment: CDR1 SQVTM and CDR2 ANQGSEA. The CDR3 is made up of 13 amino acids. V dropped 0 bases and J dropped 8 bases, with 13 bases sitting between them. For the CDR3, the DNA is TGCAGCGTTGAAGATGACAGGACAGAAGGCTACACCTTC. As protein: CSVEDDRTEGYTF. The full variable domain, with the rest looked up from reference TRBV29-1 and TRBJ1-2, is SAVISQKPSRDICQRGTSLTIQCQVDSQVTMMFWYRQQPGQSLTLIATANQGSEATYESGFVIDKFPISRPNLTFSTLTVSNMSPEDSSIYLCSVEDDRTEGYTFGSGTRLTVV.

As concerns this clone: Compared with germline, one end of the junction differs, possibly owing to a read error. The V gene is TRBV19, the J gene TRBJ1-1; D is perhaps TRBD1 (6 bases). The CDR3 has 14 residues. Looked up from germline, CDR1 is LNHDA and CDR2 is SQIVND (reference sequence). CDR3 protein: CASSMTGTNIEAFF. The CDR3 DNA follows: TGTGCCAGTAGTATGACAGGCACAAACATTGAAGCTTTCTTT.

The CDR3: CASSQGREGRDTQYF. The CDR3 DNA reads TGTGCCAGCAGTCAAGGGCGGGAGGGTCGCGATACGCAGTATTTT. The chain has TRBV27 and TRBJ2-3, with TRBD2 matching 9 bases. CDR3 length: 15 residues. Trimming took 5 bases from V and 6 from J; bases not matched to a gene: 9. Germline loops: CDR1 MNHEY, CDR2 SMNVEV (reference sequence).

The chain combines TRBV7-8 with TRBJ1-5; D perhaps matches TRBD1 (5 bases). Germline loops: CDR1 SGHVS, CDR2 FQNEAQ. This CDR3 spans 15 amino acids. V gave up 1 base and J gave up 5 bases, with 12 bases separating them. The CDR3 bases are TGTGCCAGCAGCTTAGATCAGGGCTTAGATCAGCCCCAGCATTTT. Protein product: CASSLDQGLDQPQHF.

The table lists this clone with a count of one. The V and J genes are TRBV24-1 and TRBJ1-1; 7 bases match TRBD1. CDR1 is KGHDR and CDR2 is SFDVKD in the germline V gene. Trimming removed 1 base from V and 6 bases from J; junction bases left unmatched: 4. CDR3 length: 14 amino acids. DNA for the CDR3: TGTGCCACCAGTGATTTTAAGGGGACAGCTGAAGCTTTCTTT. The encoded protein is CATSDFKGTAEAFF.